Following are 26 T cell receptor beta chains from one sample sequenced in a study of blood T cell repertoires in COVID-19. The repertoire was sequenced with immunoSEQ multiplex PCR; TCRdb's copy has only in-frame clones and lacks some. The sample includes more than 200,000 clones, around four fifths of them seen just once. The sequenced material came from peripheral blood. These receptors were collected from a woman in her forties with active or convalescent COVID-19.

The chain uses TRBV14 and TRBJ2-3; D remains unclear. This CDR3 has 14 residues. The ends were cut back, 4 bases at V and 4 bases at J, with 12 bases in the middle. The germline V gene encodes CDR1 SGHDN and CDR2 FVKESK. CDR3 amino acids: CASSLLGLADTQYF. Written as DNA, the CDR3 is TGTGCCAGCAGCCTCCTGGGCCTCGCAGATACGCAGTATTTT. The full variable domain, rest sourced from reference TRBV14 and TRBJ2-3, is EAGVTQFPSHSVIEKGQTVTLRCDPISGHDNLYWYRRVMGKEIKFLLHFVKESKQDESGMPNNRFLAERTGGTYSTLKVQPAELEDSGVYFCASSLLGLADTQYFGPGTRLTVL.

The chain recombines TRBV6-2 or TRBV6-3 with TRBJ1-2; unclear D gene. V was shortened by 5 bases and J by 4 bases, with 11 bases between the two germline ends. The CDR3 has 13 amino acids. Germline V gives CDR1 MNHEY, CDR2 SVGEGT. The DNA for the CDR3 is TGTGCCAGCAGTCCCCAGTTCCGCTATGGCTACACCTTC. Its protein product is CASSPQFRYGYTF.

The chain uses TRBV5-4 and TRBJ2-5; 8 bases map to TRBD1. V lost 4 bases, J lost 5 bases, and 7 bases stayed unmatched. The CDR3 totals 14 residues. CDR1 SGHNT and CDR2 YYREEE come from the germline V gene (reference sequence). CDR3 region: CASSRGQGGETQYF. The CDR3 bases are TGTGCCAGCAGCAGAGGACAGGGCGGCGAGACCCAGTACTTC.

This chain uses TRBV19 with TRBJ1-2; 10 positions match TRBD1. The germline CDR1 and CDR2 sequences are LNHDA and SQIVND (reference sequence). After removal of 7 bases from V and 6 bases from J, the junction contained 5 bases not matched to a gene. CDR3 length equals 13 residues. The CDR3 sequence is CASKETGGDGYTF. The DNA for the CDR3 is TGTGCCAGTAAAGAGACAGGGGGCGATGGCTACACCTTC.

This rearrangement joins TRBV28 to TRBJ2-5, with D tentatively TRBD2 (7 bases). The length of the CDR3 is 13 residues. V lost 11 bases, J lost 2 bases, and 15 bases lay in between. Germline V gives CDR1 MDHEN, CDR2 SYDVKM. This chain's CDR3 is CASGEGGQETQYF. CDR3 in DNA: TGTGCCTCGGGGGAGGGGGGTCAAGAGACCCAGTACTTC. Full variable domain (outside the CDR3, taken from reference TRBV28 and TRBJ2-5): DVKVTQSSRYLVKRTGEKVFLECVQDMDHENMFWYRQDPGLGLRLIYFSYDVKMKEKGDIPEGYSVSREKKERFSLILESASTNQTSMYLCASGEGGQETQYFGPGTRLLVL.

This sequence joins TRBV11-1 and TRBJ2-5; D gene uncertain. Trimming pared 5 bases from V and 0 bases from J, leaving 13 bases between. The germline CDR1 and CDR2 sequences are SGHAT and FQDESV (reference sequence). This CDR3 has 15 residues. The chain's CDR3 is CASSRRVIHQETQYF. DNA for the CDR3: TGTGCCAGCAGCCGCCGGGTCATACACCAAGAGACCCAGTACTTC.

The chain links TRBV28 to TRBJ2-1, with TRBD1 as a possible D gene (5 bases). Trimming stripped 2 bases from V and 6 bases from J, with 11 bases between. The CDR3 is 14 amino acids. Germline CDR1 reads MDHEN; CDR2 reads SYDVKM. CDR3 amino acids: CASSLAGRSNEQFF. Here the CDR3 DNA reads TGTGCCAGCAGTTTAGCAGGGCGGAGCAATGAGCAGTTCTTC.

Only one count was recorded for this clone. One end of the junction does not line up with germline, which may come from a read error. The CDR3 region has the DNA TGTGCCAGCAGCCCAGGGGACAGGGGCTACGATGAGCAGTTCTTC. It yields the protein CASSPGDRGYDEQFF. The gene calls are TRBV11-3 and TRBJ2-1, with 10 bases aligning to TRBD1. The length of the CDR3 is 15 residues. CDR1 SGHNT and CDR2 YENEEA come from the germline V gene. Together with reference TRBV11-3 and TRBJ2-1, the CDR3 gives the full variable domain: EAGVVQSPRYKIIEKKQPVAFWCNPISGHNTLYWYLQNLGQGPELLIRYENEEAVDDSQLPKDRFSAERLKGVDSTLKIQPAELGDSAVYLCASSPGDRGYDEQFFGPGTRLTVL.

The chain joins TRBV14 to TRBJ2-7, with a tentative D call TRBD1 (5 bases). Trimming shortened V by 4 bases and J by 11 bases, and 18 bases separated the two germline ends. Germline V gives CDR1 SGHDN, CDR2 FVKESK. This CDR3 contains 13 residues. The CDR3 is CASSPVFDSIKYF. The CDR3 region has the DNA TGTGCCAGCAGCCCAGTGTTCGACAGCATAAAGTACTTC.

The CDR3 loop is CASSLGSAGGKDTQYF. The CDR3 DNA sequence: TGTGCCAGCAGCTTAGGTTCGGCAGGGGGCAAAGATACGCAGTATTTT. The rearrangement links TRBV11-2 to TRBJ2-3; 8 positions agree with TRBD1. The CDR3 sequence is 16 residues long. V gave up 1 base and J gave up 5 bases; unmatched junction bases: 8. The germline V gene has CDR1 SGHAT and CDR2 FQNNGV.

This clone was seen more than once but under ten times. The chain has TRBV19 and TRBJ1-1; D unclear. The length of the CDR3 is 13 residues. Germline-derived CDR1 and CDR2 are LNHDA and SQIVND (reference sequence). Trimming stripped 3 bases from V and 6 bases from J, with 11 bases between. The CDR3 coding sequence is TGTGCCAGTAGTATTGAGAGTATGTCTGAAGCTTTCTTT. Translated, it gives CASSIESMSEAFF.

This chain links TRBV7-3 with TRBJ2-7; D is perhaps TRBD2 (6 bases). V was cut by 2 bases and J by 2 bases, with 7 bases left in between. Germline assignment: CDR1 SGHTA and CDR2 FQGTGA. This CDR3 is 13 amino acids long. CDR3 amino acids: CASSLGRTYEQYF. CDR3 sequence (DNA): TGTGCCAGCAGCTTAGGGAGGACCTACGAGCAGTACTTC.

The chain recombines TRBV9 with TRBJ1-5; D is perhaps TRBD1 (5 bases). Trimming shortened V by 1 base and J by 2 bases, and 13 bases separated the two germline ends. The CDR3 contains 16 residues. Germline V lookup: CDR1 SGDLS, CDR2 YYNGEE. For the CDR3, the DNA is TGTGCCAGCAGCGTATCCGCAGGGCCCGGCAATCAGCCCCAGCATTTT. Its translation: CASSVSAGPGNQPQHF.

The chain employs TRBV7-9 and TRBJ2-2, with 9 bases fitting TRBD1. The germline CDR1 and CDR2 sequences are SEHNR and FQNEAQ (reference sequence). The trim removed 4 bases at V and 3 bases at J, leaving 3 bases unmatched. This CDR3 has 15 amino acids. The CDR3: CASSWTGVDTGELFF. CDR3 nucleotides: TGTGCCAGCAGCTGGACAGGGGTGGACACCGGGGAGCTGTTTTTT.

CDR3 region: CASSVRTSGGSYNEQFF. The CDR3 DNA reads TGTGCCAGCAGCGTCCGTACTAGCGGGGGTTCCTACAATGAGCAGTTCTTC. This chain links TRBV11-3 with TRBJ2-1, with 11 bases matching TRBD2. The junction had 7 bases not matched to a gene; V was cut back by 5 bases and J by 1 base. CDR1 and CDR2 (germline): SGHNT, YENEEA. The CDR3 consists of 17 residues.

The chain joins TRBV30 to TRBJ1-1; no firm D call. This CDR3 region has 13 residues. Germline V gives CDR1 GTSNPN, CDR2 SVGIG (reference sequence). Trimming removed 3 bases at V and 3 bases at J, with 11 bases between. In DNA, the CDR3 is TGTGCCTGGAGGGCCGTCGGGTACACTGAAGCTTTCTTT. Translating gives CAWRAVGYTEAFF.

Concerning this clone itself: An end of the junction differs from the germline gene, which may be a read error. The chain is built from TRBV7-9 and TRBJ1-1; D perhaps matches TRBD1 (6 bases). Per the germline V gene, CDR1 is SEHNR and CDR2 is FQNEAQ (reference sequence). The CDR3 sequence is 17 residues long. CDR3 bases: TGTGCCAGCAGCCCCCGGGCGTGGCAACAATGGGACACCGAAGCTTTCTTT. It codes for CASSPRAWQQWDTEAFF.

The CDR3 spells CASSGDNAPYGYTF. The DNA of the CDR3 is TGTGCCAGCAGTGGCGACAACGCCCCCTATGGCTACACCTTC. V is TRBV2 and J is TRBJ1-2; D not resolved. Germline loops: CDR1 SNHLY, CDR2 FYNNEI. There are 14 residues in the CDR3. V was cut by 4 bases and J by 4 bases, with 13 bases left in between.

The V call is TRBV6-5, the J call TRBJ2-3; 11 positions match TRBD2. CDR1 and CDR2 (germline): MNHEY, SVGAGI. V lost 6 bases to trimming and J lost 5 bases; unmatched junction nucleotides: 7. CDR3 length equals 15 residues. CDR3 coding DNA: TGTGCCAGCAGCTTCGGGACTAGCGGTGGAGATACGCAGTATTTT. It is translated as CASSFGTSGGDTQYF.

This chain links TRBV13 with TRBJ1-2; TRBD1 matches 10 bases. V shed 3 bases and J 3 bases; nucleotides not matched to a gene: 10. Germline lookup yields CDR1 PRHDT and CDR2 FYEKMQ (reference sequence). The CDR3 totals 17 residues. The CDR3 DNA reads TGTGCCAGCAGCTTGGGAATCCGACAGGGGGCCTACTATGGCTACACCTTC. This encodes CASSLGIRQGAYYGYTF.

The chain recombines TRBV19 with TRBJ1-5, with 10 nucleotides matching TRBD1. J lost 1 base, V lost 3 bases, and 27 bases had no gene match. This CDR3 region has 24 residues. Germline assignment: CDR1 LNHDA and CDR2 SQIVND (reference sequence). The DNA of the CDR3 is TGTGCCAGTAGTATCCTCCCCGTACTAAATTACCGGGACAGGGGATCCGTGAGCAATCAGCCCCAGCATTTT. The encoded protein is CASSILPVLNYRDRGSVSNQPQHF.

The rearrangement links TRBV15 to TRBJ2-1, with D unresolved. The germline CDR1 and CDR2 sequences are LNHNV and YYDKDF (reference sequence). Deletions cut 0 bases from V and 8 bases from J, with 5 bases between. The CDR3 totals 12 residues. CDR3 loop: CATSRESYEQFF. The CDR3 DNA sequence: TGTGCCACCAGCAGAGAGAGCTATGAGCAGTTCTTC.

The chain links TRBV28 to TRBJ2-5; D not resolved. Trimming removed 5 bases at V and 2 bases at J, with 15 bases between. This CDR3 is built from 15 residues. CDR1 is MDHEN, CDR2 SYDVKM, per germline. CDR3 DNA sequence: TGTGCCAGCAGTGGAGTTGACCGCCTGCAAGAGACCCAGTACTTC. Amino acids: CASSGVDRLQETQYF.

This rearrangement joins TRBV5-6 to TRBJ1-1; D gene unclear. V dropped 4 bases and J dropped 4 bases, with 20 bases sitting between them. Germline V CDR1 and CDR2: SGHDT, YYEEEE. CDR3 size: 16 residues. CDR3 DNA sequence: TGTGCCAGCAGCGCCGTTGGCTTAGGCCCGGGCACTGAAGCTTTCTTT. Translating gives CASSAVGLGPGTEAFF. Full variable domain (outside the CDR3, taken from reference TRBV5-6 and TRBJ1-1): DAGVTQSPTHLIKTRGQQVTLRCSPKSGHDTVSWYQQALGQGPQFIFQYYEEEERQRGNFPDRFSGHQFPNYSSELNVNALLLGDSALYLCASSAVGLGPGTEAFFGQGTRLTVV.

CDR3 region: CASSPSDRATNEKLFF. CDR3 coding DNA: TGTGCCAGCTCACCCTCAGACAGGGCAACTAATGAAAAACTGTTTTTT. The rearrangement links TRBV18 to TRBJ1-4; 7 bases agree with TRBD1. Germline CDR1 and CDR2: KGHSH and LQKENI. The CDR3 length is 16 residues. V dropped 3 bases and J dropped 0; count of bases not matched to a gene: 4.

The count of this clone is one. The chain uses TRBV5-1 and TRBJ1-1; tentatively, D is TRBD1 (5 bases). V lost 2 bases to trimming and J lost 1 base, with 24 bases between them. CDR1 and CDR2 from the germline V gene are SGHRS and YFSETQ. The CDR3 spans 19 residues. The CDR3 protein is CASSFFLGVPSSPNTEAFF. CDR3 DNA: TGCGCCAGCAGCTTTTTTCTAGGGGTTCCGTCCTCCCCGAACACTGAAGCTTTCTTT. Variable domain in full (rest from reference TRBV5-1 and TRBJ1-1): KAGVTQTPRYLIKTRGQQVTLSCSPISGHRSVSWYQQTPGQGLQFLFEYFSETQRNKGNFPGRFSGRQFSNSRSEMNVSTLELGDSALYLCASSFFLGVPSSPNTEAFFGQGTRLTVV.